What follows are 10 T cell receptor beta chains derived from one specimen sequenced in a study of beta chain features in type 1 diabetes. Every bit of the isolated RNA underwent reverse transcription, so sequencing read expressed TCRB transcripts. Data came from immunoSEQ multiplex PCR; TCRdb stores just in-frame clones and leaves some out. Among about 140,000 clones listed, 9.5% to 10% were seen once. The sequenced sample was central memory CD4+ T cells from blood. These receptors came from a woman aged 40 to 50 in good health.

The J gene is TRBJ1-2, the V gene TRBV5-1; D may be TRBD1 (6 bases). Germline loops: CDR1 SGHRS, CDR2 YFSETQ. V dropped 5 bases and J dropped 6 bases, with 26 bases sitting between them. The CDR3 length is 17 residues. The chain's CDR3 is CASSVEGQGILVDGYTF. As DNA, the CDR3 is TGCGCCAGCAGTGTTGAGGGCCAGGGGATCCTAGTAGATGGCTACACCTTC.

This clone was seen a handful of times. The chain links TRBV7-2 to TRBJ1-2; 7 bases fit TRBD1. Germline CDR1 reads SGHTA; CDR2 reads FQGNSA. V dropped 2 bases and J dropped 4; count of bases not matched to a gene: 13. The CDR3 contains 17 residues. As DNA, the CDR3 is TGTGCCAGCAGCTTACAAGGGGGCGCCGTTTCGGCCTATGGCTACACCTTC. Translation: CASSLQGGAVSAYGYTF.

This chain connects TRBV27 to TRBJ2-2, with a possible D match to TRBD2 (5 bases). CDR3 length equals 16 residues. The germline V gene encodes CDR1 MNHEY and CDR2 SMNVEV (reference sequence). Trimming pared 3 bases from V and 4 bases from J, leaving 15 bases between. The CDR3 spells CASSFGSGRGTGELFF. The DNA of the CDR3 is TGTGCCAGCAGTTTCGGAAGCGGTCGGGGCACCGGGGAGCTGTTTTTT.

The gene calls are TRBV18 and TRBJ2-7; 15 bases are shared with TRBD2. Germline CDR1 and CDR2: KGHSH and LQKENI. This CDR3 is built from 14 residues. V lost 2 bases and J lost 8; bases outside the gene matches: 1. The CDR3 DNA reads TGTGCCAGCTCACCAGGACTAGCGGGGGGGCAGCAGTACTTC. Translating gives CASSPGLAGGQQYF.

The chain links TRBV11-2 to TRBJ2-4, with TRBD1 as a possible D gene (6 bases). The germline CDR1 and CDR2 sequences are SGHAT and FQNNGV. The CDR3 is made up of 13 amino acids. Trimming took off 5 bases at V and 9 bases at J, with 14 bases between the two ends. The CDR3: CASSRDTQGIQYF. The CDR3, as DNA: TGTGCCAGCAGCAGGGACACCCAGGGCATTCAGTACTTC. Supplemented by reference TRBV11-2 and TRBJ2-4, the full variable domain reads EAGVAQSPRYKIIEKRQSVAFWCNPISGHATLYWYQQILGQGPKLLIQFQNNGVVDDSQLPKDRFSAERLKGVDSTLKIQPAKLEDSAVYLCASSRDTQGIQYFGAGTRLSVL.

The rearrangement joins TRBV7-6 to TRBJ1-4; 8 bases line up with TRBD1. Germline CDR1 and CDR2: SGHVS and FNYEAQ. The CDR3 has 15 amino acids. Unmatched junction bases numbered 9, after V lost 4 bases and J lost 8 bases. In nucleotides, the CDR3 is TGTGCCAGCAGCTCCATGACAGGGGAGGGCGAAAAACTGTTTTTT. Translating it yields CASSSMTGEGEKLFF.

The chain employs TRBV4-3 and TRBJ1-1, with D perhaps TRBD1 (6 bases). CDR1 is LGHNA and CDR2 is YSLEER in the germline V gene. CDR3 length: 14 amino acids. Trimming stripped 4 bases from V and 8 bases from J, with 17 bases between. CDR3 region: CASSPRPNGQEAFF. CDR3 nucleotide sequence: TGCGCCAGCAGCCCCCGCCCCAACGGACAGGAAGCTTTCTTT.

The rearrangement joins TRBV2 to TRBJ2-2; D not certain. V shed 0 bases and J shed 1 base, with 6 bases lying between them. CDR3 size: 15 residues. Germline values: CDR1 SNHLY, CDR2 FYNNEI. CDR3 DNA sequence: TGTGCCAGCAGTGAAGCGCTCAGGAACACCGGGGAGCTGTTTTTT. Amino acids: CASSEALRNTGELFF.

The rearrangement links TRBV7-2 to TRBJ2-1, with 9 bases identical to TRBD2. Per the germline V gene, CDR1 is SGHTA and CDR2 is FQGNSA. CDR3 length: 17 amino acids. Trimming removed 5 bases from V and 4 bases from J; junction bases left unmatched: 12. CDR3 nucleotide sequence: TGTGCCAGCAGCCCGGGCTGGCGGGGGGGGAGATACAATGAGCAGTTCTTC. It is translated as CASSPGWRGGRYNEQFF.

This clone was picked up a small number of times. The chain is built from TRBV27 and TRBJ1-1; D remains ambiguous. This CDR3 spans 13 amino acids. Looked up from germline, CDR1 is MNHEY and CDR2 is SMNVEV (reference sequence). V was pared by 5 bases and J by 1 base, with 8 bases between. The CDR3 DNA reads TGTGCCAGCAGTCCACAACAGAACACTGAAGCTTTCTTT. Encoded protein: CASSPQQNTEAFF.